Below are 21 T cell receptor beta chains sequenced from a single sample in a study of shared clonotypes between healthy human individuals. Sequencing used immunoSEQ multiplex PCR; TCRdb keeps in-frame clones, though not all of them. In the table there are 800,000 to 950,000 clones, 90% to 97% of which are singletons. The naive CD8 subset, CD45RO-negative cells positively selected for CCR7, excluded terminally differentiated effector memory CD45RA+ cells. The sequenced sample consisted of naive CD8+ T cells sorted from blood. These TCRs come from a man aged 25 to 40 in good health.

The V and J genes are TRBV27 and TRBJ2-7; D is uncertain. CDR3 size: 14 residues. V shed 5 bases and J shed 4 bases, with 15 bases lying between them. The germline gives CDR1 MNHEY, CDR2 SMNVEV (reference sequence). The CDR3 nucleotides are TGTGCCAGCAGTCCTATCGAGTCCCGTTACGAGCAGTACTTC. Translating gives CASSPIESRYEQYF.

The chain carries TRBV18 and TRBJ2-1; 14 nucleotides align to TRBD2. The CDR3 is 15 amino acids. CDR1 KGHSH and CDR2 LQKENI come from the germline V gene. The V gene end was trimmed by 7 bases and the J gene end by 9 bases; junction bases not matched to a gene: 8. CDR3 DNA: TGTGCCAGCTTACCGGGACTAGCGGGAGATCCTGAGCAGTTCTTC. It encodes CASLPGLAGDPEQFF.

This clone came up once. The chain combines TRBV21-1 with TRBJ2-1; the table's D call of TRBD1 was not tested on the DNA. TRBV21-1 is labeled a pseudogene. This CDR3 has 17 residues. DNA of the CDR3: TGTGCCAGCAGACAACTACAGGGTCTTGATGGGACAATAGAGCAGTTCTTC. It translates to CASRQLQGLDGTIEQFF.

The genes are TRBV27 and TRBJ2-3, with D possibly being TRBD2 (6 bases). This CDR3 region has 18 residues. CDR1 MNHEY and CDR2 SMNVEV come from the germline V gene (reference sequence). Trimming pared 8 bases from V and 0 bases from J, leaving 24 bases between. CDR3 protein: CASRTTSLPRPSTDTQYF. DNA for the CDR3: TGTGCCAGCCGCACGACTAGTTTACCGCGCCCTAGCACAGATACGCAGTATTTT.

This clone was found once. The chain is built from TRBV4-1 and TRBJ1-1; 8 nucleotides agree with TRBD1. CDR3 size: 16 residues. Germline CDR1 is MGHRA and CDR2 is YSYEKL. After removal of 1 base from V and 7 bases from J, the junction contained 11 bases not matched to a gene. Written as DNA, the CDR3 is TGCGCCAGCAGCCAAGTTTTACGGACAGGGTACGGTGAAGCTTTCTTT. Its protein product is CASSQVLRTGYGEAFF.

This chain uses TRBV9 with TRBJ2-1, with no clear D. Trimming left V 0 bases short and J 9 bases short, with 16 bases between. Germline V CDR1 and CDR2: SGDLS, YYNGEE. The CDR3 runs to 15 residues. CDR3: CASSVGTTGLGEQFF. The CDR3 DNA follows: TGTGCCAGCAGCGTAGGAACTACTGGCTTAGGTGAGCAGTTCTTC.

As DNA, the CDR3 is TGTGCCAGCAGCCCCCCCGTGGGGCAGGGGGCGTCGGTGCTATACGAGCAGTACTTC. Translating gives CASSPPVGQGASVLYEQYF. The chain joins TRBV5-6 to TRBJ2-7; 8 bases map to TRBD1. V gave up 4 bases and J gave up 4 bases; unmatched junction bases: 22. The CDR3 contains 19 residues. Germline CDR1 and CDR2: SGHDT and YYEEEE.

V is TRBV13 and J is TRBJ2-7, with 13 bases identical to TRBD2. The CDR3 has 17 residues. Germline CDR1 and CDR2: PRHDT and FYEKMQ (reference sequence). J was trimmed by 0 bases and V by 5 bases; bases with no gene match: 7. The CDR3 coding sequence is TGTGCCAGCAGCCCCGGGACTAGCGGGACTAACTCCTACGAGCAGTACTTC. It codes for CASSPGTSGTNSYEQYF.

The gene calls are TRBV7-2 and TRBJ2-7; 7 positions match TRBD2. Germline assignment: CDR1 SGHTA and CDR2 FQGNSA. Unmatched junction bases numbered 9, after V lost 4 bases and J lost 6 bases. The CDR3 contains 14 residues. Here the CDR3 reads CASSSLARKAEQYF. The CDR3 nucleotides are TGTGCCAGCAGCTCACTAGCGAGAAAGGCCGAGCAGTACTTC.

The rearrangement uses TRBV5-6 and TRBJ2-2; TRBD2 aligns across 8 bases. From germline, CDR1 is SGHDT and CDR2 YYEEEE. The CDR3 is 15 amino acids. Trimming cost V 3 bases and J 4 bases; bases outside gene matches: 5. The CDR3 DNA reads as TGTGCCAGCAGCTGGGAGCGGGAGTTCACCGGGGAGCTGTTTTTT. As protein: CASSWEREFTGELFF.

The rearrangement links TRBV7-9 to TRBJ2-7; 8 nucleotides line up with TRBD2. This CDR3 spans 14 amino acids. J gave up 5 bases and V 5 bases, and 8 bases lay outside the gene matches. Germline values: CDR1 SEHNR, CDR2 FQNEAQ (reference sequence). The CDR3 DNA reads TGTGCCAGCAGCAGCGGGACTAGAGTACACGAGCAGTACTTC. Protein product: CASSSGTRVHEQYF.

The chain uses TRBV5-8 and TRBJ2-7; the D gene could be TRBD1 or TRBD2 (6 bases each). CDR3 length: 15 amino acids. Germline lookup yields CDR1 SGHTS and CDR2 YDEGEE. With 3 bases removed from V and 6 bases from J, the gap between germline ends came to 19 bases. The CDR3 DNA follows: TGTGCCAGCAGCTCCACGGGGGCAAGCTCCGCCGAGCAGTACTTC. Encoded protein: CASSSTGASSAEQYF.

The chain employs TRBV5-5 and TRBJ1-1; D gene unclear. Germline CDR1 SGHKS, CDR2 YYEKEE (reference sequence). Trimming cost V 2 bases and J 4 bases, with 15 bases left between them. The CDR3 length is 15 residues. The CDR3: CASSFRIPGGTEAFF. CDR3 coding DNA: TGTGCCAGCAGCTTCAGGATTCCGGGCGGCACTGAAGCTTTCTTT.

The rearrangement links TRBV7-9 to TRBJ2-7, with 7 bases aligning to TRBD1. Germline V CDR1 and CDR2: SEHNR, FQNEAQ (reference sequence). The CDR3 loop spans 11 amino acids. V lost 6 bases and J lost 11; bases outside the gene matches: 7. The CDR3 nucleotides are TGTGCCAGCAGTTCCGACAGGGTGAAGTACTTC. Amino acids: CASSSDRVKYF.

The chain links TRBV27 to TRBJ1-1; 7 bases are a match to TRBD1. The junction had 8 bases not matched to a gene; V was cut back by 8 bases and J by 8 bases. This CDR3 is built from 12 residues. Germline CDR1 is MNHEY and CDR2 is SMNVEV (reference sequence). The CDR3 is CASHRNRGEAFF. CDR3 sequence (DNA): TGTGCCAGCCATCGTAACAGGGGAGAAGCTTTCTTT.

This clone was recorded once. The chain carries TRBV29-1 and TRBJ1-4, with D possibly being TRBD1 (6 bases). V shed 2 bases and J shed 4 bases, with 11 bases lying between them. This CDR3 comprises 14 residues. In germline, CDR1 is SQVTM, CDR2 ANQGSEA. CDR3 sequence: CSVEPQGDNEKLFF. CDR3 DNA sequence: TGCAGCGTTGAACCACAGGGTGATAATGAAAAACTGTTTTTT.

The V gene is TRBV6-5, the J gene TRBJ2-3, with D perhaps matching TRBD2 (6 bases). V lost 0 bases to trimming and J lost 5 bases, with 9 bases between them. In germline, CDR1 is MNHEY, CDR2 SVGAGI. The CDR3 length is 14 residues. The CDR3 DNA sequence: TGTGCCAGCAGTTACTCGACTAGGGAAGATACGCAGTATTTT. It yields the protein CASSYSTREDTQYF.

The chain uses TRBV28 and TRBJ2-7; 10 bases map to TRBD1. This CDR3 contains 14 residues. Germline V gives CDR1 MDHEN, CDR2 SYDVKM. Trimming at V came to 7 bases and at J to 3 bases, leaving 6 bases not matched to a gene. CDR3 in amino acids: CASNSGTGVYEQYF. The CDR3 DNA sequence: TGTGCCAGCAATTCCGGGACAGGGGTCTACGAGCAGTACTTC.

Concerning this clone itself: The same CDR3 arises from other DNA sequences in this sample as well. The chain links TRBV7-9 to TRBJ1-1, with D hard to call. V lost 5 bases and J lost 5, with 6 bases in between. Germline V gives CDR1 SEHNR, CDR2 FQNEAQ (reference sequence). There are 11 residues in the CDR3. In nucleotides, the CDR3 is TGTGCCAGCAGCCCCGGTACTGAAGCTTTCTTT. Protein: CASSPGTEAFF.

V is TRBV7-8 and J is TRBJ2-5, with 14 bases aligning to TRBD2. V lost 3 bases, J lost 2 bases, and 8 bases stayed unmatched. The germline gives CDR1 SGHVS, CDR2 FQNEAQ. This CDR3 is built from 18 residues. CDR3 amino acids: CASSLGLAGVTSQETQYF. The CDR3 DNA sequence: TGTGCCAGCAGCTTGGGACTAGCGGGAGTAACGTCGCAAGAGACCCAGTACTTC.

J is TRBJ2-7 and V is TRBV7-9, with D maybe TRBD1 (6 bases). This CDR3 region has 13 residues. In germline, CDR1 is SEHNR, CDR2 FQNEAQ (reference sequence). V was trimmed by 1 base and J by 7 bases, leaving 11 bases between them. CDR3 DNA sequence: TGTGCCAGCAGCTTAGATGCAGGGGAGGAGCAGTACTTC. This codes for CASSLDAGEEQYF.